One and the same sample provided the 16 T cell receptor beta chains below, sequenced in a study of blood T cell repertoires in COVID-19. Produced via immunoSEQ multiplex PCR; TCRdb's table is partial and in-frame only. This table has 150,000 to 200,000 clones, roughly nine tenths appearing once. Material: peripheral blood. These receptors were taken from a man between 60 and 75 years old with acute or convalescent COVID-19.

This clone was counted only a few times. The chain carries TRBV19 and TRBJ2-7; 7 bases are shared with TRBD2. The CDR3 runs 14 residues. V gave up 3 bases and J gave up 0 bases; unmatched junction bases: 2. Germline lookup yields CDR1 LNHDA and CDR2 SQIVND (reference sequence). The CDR3 protein is CASSMAGVSYEQYF. In DNA, the CDR3 is TGTGCCAGTAGTATGGCGGGGGTCTCCTACGAGCAGTACTTC. Combining the CDR3 with reference TRBV19 and TRBJ2-7 gives the whole variable domain DGGITQSPKYLFRKEGQNVTLSCEQNLNHDAMYWYRQDPGQGLRLIYYSQIVNDFQKGDIAEGYSVSREKKESFPLTVTSAQKNPTAFYLCASSMAGVSYEQYFGPGTRLTVT.

This clone occurred a few times. The chain is built from TRBV7-2 and TRBJ2-7; D perhaps matches TRBD1 (6 bases). This CDR3 region has 15 residues. Germline values: CDR1 SGHTA, CDR2 FQGNSA. V was shortened by 3 bases and J by 4 bases, with 16 bases between the two germline ends. CDR3 sequence: CASSFDRTANYEQYF. CDR3 DNA: TGTGCCAGCAGCTTTGACCGGACAGCAAATTACGAGCAGTACTTC.

The rearrangement links TRBV7-2 to TRBJ2-2, with a possible D match to TRBD2 (7 bases). Germline V lookup: CDR1 SGHTA, CDR2 FQGNSA. The ends were cut back, 8 bases at V and 3 bases at J, with 16 bases in the middle. The length of the CDR3 is 15 residues. The CDR3 sequence: CASETGGTYTGELFF. For the CDR3, the DNA is TGTGCCAGCGAGACGGGGGGCACGTACACCGGGGAGCTGTTTTTT.

The gene calls are TRBV12-3 or TRBV12-4 and TRBJ1-1; D might be TRBD1 (6 bases). Trimming left V 10 bases short and J 1 base short, with 13 bases between. The CDR3 is made up of 13 amino acids. CDR3 region: CANSDSTNTEAFF. In nucleotides, the CDR3 is TGTGCCAACTCGGACAGTACGAACACTGAAGCTTTCTTT.

V usage is TRBV10-2 and J usage is TRBJ1-2, with 8 nucleotides matching TRBD1. J was trimmed by 6 bases and V by 6 bases; bases with no gene match: 15. The CDR3 has 16 residues. Per germline, CDR1 WSHSY and CDR2 SAAADI. The CDR3 DNA reads TGCGCCAGCAGCCAAGGACAGGGAGGAACCACCAATGGCTACACCTTC. It encodes CASSQGQGGTTNGYTF.

The genes are TRBV10-3 and TRBJ1-5; 7 nucleotides line up with TRBD1. Germline-derived CDR1 and CDR2 are ENHRY and SYGVKD. This CDR3 is 14 amino acids long. The J segment lost 4 bases and the V segment lost 5 bases, leaving 5 bases of the junction unmatched. CDR3 amino acids: CAISRDSLNQPQHF. CDR3 sequence (DNA): TGTGCCATCAGTCGGGACAGCTTAAATCAGCCCCAGCATTTT.

The sample holds one count of this clone. V gene TRBV19 combines with J gene TRBJ2-2, with 12 positions matching TRBD2. Per germline, CDR1 LNHDA and CDR2 SQIVND (reference sequence). J gave up 3 bases and V 5 bases, and 7 bases lay outside the gene matches. This CDR3 is built from 17 residues. The CDR3: CASSLGTSGYDTGELFF. CDR3 nucleotide sequence: TGTGCCAGTAGTCTCGGGACTAGCGGGTACGACACCGGGGAGCTGTTTTTT.

The genes are TRBV30 and TRBJ1-6, with 8 bases that match TRBD1. The ends lost 1 base at V and 7 bases at J; junction bases unmatched: 9. The CDR3 is made up of 16 amino acids. Germline CDR1 is GTSNPN and CDR2 is SVGIG (reference sequence). The CDR3 protein is CAWSGPLPGGNSPLHF. As DNA, the CDR3 is TGTGCCTGGAGTGGCCCCCTCCCAGGGGGCAATTCACCCCTCCACTTT.

The chain combines TRBV1 with TRBJ1-5; the table names TRBD1, a call not compared with the DNA. TRBV1 constitutes a pseudogene. The CDR3 length is 15 residues. The CDR3 DNA is TGCACCAGCAGCCAAGATAGGGGGTGCAATCAGCCCCAGCATTTT. Amino acid sequence: CTSSQDRGCNQPQHF.

Details on this clone: The same CDR3 can be traced to other DNA sequences in this sample. This chain uses TRBV24-1 with TRBJ2-5; 9 nucleotides match TRBD1. This CDR3 is 15 amino acids long. V lost 2 bases to trimming and J lost 3 bases; unmatched junction nucleotides: 3. CDR1 is KGHDR and CDR2 is SFDVKD in the germline V gene. The CDR3 DNA follows: TGTGCCACCAGTGATTCCGGGACAGGGAAAGAGACCCAGTACTTC. Translation: CATSDSGTGKETQYF.

The gene calls are TRBV7-9 and TRBJ2-7; 12 bases match TRBD1. The CDR3 loop spans 14 amino acids. With V trimmed by 2 bases and J by 10 bases, 6 bases remained unmatched. CDR1 is SEHNR and CDR2 is FQNEAQ in the germline V gene (reference sequence). CDR3 loop: CASSLWGQGADQYF. The CDR3 DNA is TGTGCCAGCAGCTTATGGGGACAGGGGGCGGACCAGTACTTC.

CDR3 protein: CASSYQGGSGANVLTF. Here the CDR3 DNA reads TGTGCCAGCAGTTACCAAGGGGGTTCTGGGGCCAACGTCCTGACTTTC. The J gene is TRBJ2-6, the V gene TRBV6-6; D might be TRBD1 (6 bases). Germline values: CDR1 MNHNY, CDR2 SVGAGI (reference sequence). The CDR3 runs 16 residues. V was cut by 2 bases and J by 1 base, with 9 bases left in between.

V gene TRBV2 combines with J gene TRBJ1-6; no definite D call. Germline V gene data show CDR1 as SNHLY and CDR2 as FYNNEI. CDR3 length: 12 amino acids. Between the trimmed V and J ends, which lost 3 bases and 7 bases, there was a span of 4 bases. In nucleotides, the CDR3 is TGTGCCAGCAGTGACGGGAATTCACCCCTCCACTTT. Protein: CASSDGNSPLHF.

V is TRBV5-1 and J is TRBJ1-2; TRBD1 agrees at 9 bases. Unmatched junction bases numbered 5, after V lost 4 bases and J lost 4 bases. CDR1 is SGHRS and CDR2 is YFSETQ in the germline V gene. The CDR3 loop spans 14 amino acids. CDR3 DNA sequence: TGCGCCAGCAGCAACTCGGACAGGGGCTATGGCTACACCTTC. This codes for CASSNSDRGYGYTF. Based on the CDR3 plus reference TRBV5-1 and TRBJ1-2, the full variable domain is KAGVTQTPRYLIKTRGQQVTLSCSPISGHRSVSWYQQTPGQGLQFLFEYFSETQRNKGNFPGRFSGRQFSNSRSEMNVSTLELGDSALYLCASSNSDRGYGYTFGSGTRLTVV.

This rearrangement joins TRBV2 to TRBJ2-3, with 15 nucleotides matching TRBD2. The V and J ends lost 10 bases and 11 bases, in that order; junction bases with no gene match: 7. Germline CDR1 SNHLY, CDR2 FYNNEI. This CDR3 comprises 13 residues. CDR3 bases: TGTGCCACCAAACCGGGACTAGCGGGGGGGCAGTATTTT. Translation gives CATKPGLAGGQYF.

This rearrangement joins TRBV3-1 (or the pseudogene TRBV3-2) to TRBJ1-6, with D perhaps TRBD1 (6 bases). The CDR3 covers 16 residues. CDR1 is LGHDT and CDR2 is YNNKEL in the germline V gene (reference sequence). V was clipped by 2 bases and J by 9 bases, with 17 bases between them. CDR3 loop: CASSQTPWGLGSPLHF. The CDR3 nucleotides read TGTGCCAGCAGCCAAACGCCTTGGGGGCTTGGTTCACCCCTCCACTTT.